Following are 14 T cell receptor beta chains from one sample sequenced in a study of Graves' ophthalmopathy and Graves' hyperthyroidism. RNA served as the template for amplifying TCR beta CDR3 regions. The first round was an RT-PCR with HTBI primers, and the second round was a multiplex PCR. Each CDR3 protein gets one entry after TCRdb re-called the multiplex PCR reads with MiXCR. The sample has 170,000 or so distinct CDR3 sequences, 30% to 45% seen once. Sequenced sample: peripheral blood. Receptor source: a woman in her thirties or forties with Graves' ophthalmopathy.

At least ten counts were recorded for this clonotype. The chain employs TRBV11-2 and TRBJ2-5, with 8 positions matching TRBD2. CDR3 size: 13 residues. Germline V lookup: CDR1 SGHAT, CDR2 FQNNGV. J gave up 4 bases and V 5 bases, and 3 bases lay outside the gene matches. The CDR3 loop is CASSLREGETQYF. The CDR3 DNA reads as TGTGCCAGCAGCCTCCGGGAGGGAGAGACCCAGTACTTC.

This clonotype was found many times. One end of the junction is discordant with germline, which a read error may explain. The gene calls are TRBV10-3 and TRBJ1-3; TRBD1 matches 11 bases. The germline gives CDR1 ENHRY, CDR2 SYGVKD. The CDR3 is made up of 16 amino acids. CDR3 sequence reads: CANSAGQGASGNTIYF. The CDR3 DNA follows: TGTGCCAACAGTGCCGGACAGGGGGCTTCTGGAAACACCATATATTTT.

This clonotype was counted many times. The chain uses TRBV5-1 and TRBJ1-1; maybe TRBD1 (5 bases). The CDR3 is 15 residues long. V lost 4 bases and J 12 bases, leaving 25 bases between the germline ends. CDR1 and CDR2 from the germline V gene are SGHRS and YFSETQ. The CDR3 region has the DNA TGCGCCAGCAGCCCTGGAGGGATGGGGCGCTCAAGGCCTTTCTTT. Its translation is CASSPGGMGRSRPFF. The entire variable domain, with the rest obtained from reference TRBV5-1 and TRBJ1-1, is as follows: KAGVTQTPRYLIKTRGQQVTLSCSPISGHRSVSWYQQTPGQGLQFLFEYFSETQRNKGNFPGRFSGRQFSNSRSEMNVSTLELGDSALYLCASSPGGMGRSRPFFGQGTRLTVV.

This clonotype was found many times. This rearrangement joins TRBV5-5 to TRBJ1-3; D is unclear. This CDR3 is built from 12 residues. V was shortened by 1 base and J by 4 bases, with 3 bases between the two germline ends. CDR1 SGHKS and CDR2 YYEKEE come from the germline V gene (reference sequence). In DNA, the CDR3 is TGTGCCAGCAGCTTGCAGGGAAACACCATATATTTT. Translation: CASSLQGNTIYF.

This clonotype was observed at least ten times. The rearrangement joins TRBV4-1 to TRBJ2-2; 7 bases map to TRBD2. The V segment lost 4 bases and the J segment 6 bases; nucleotides outside the gene matches: 8. This CDR3 contains 15 residues. Germline V gene data show CDR1 as MGHRA and CDR2 as YSYEKL. CDR3 DNA: TGCGCCAGCAGCCCCAGCGGGGCCTGGGCCGGGGAGCTGTTTTTT. Amino acid sequence: CASSPSGAWAGELFF.

The chain is built from TRBV7-2 and TRBJ1-5; no firm D call. This CDR3 contains 15 residues. V shed 1 base and J shed 3 bases, with 10 bases lying between them. The germline V gene encodes CDR1 SGHTA and CDR2 FQGNSA. The CDR3 reads CASSLGAGYNQPQHF. CDR3 coding DNA: TGTGCCAGCAGCTTAGGGGCGGGCTACAATCAGCCCCAGCATTTT. The whole variable domain, remainder taken from reference TRBV7-2 and TRBJ1-5, is GAGVSQSPSNKVTEKGKDVELRCDPISGHTALYWYRQSLGQGLEFLIYFQGNSAPDKSGLPSDRFSAERTGGSVSTLTIQRTQQEDSAVYLCASSLGAGYNQPQHFGDGTRLSIL.

In its sample, this clonotype was seen many times. This chain links TRBV2 with TRBJ2-5, with TRBD2 as a possible D gene (6 bases). Trimming cost V 2 bases and J 5 bases, with 15 bases left between them. This CDR3 has 15 amino acids. Germline V gene lookup returns CDR1 SNHLY and CDR2 FYNNEI. CDR3 region: CASSEHWRDGETQYF. CDR3 nucleotides: TGTGCCAGCAGTGAACATTGGCGGGACGGCGAGACCCAGTACTTC.

This clonotype occurred many times. This chain connects TRBV2 to TRBJ1-2, with D tentatively TRBD1 (6 bases). V lost 8 bases and J 8 bases, leaving 18 bases between the germline ends. This CDR3 spans 13 amino acids. From germline, CDR1 is SNHLY and CDR2 FYNNEI. The chain's CDR3 is CASLVAGARGYTF. CDR3 bases: TGTGCCAGCTTGGTTGCGGGGGCGCGAGGCTACACCTTC.

This clonotype was observed once. This rearrangement joins TRBV7-2 to TRBJ2-5; 9 nucleotides match TRBD1. Per the germline V gene, CDR1 is SGHTA and CDR2 is FQGNSA. The J segment lost 5 bases and the V segment lost 3 bases, leaving 7 bases of the junction unmatched. The CDR3 has 15 amino acids. CDR3: CASSFAGTGKETQYF. In DNA form, the CDR3 reads TGTGCCAGCAGCTTCGCGGGGACAGGGAAGGAGACCCAGTACTTC.

This clonotype was counted at least ten times. The CDR3 here is CASSPRDNYGYTF. In nucleotides, the CDR3 is TGTGCCAGCAGCCCTCGGGACAACTATGGCTACACCTTC. The chain carries TRBV11-3 and TRBJ1-2; possible D gene TRBD1, 5 bases. This CDR3 spans 13 amino acids. From germline, CDR1 is SGHNT and CDR2 YENEEA. Trimming removed 5 bases at V and 2 bases at J, with 9 bases between. Together with reference TRBV11-3 and TRBJ1-2, the CDR3 gives the full variable domain: EAGVVQSPRYKIIEKKQPVAFWCNPISGHNTLYWYLQNLGQGPELLIRYENEEAVDDSQLPKDRFSAERLKGVDSTLKIQPAELGDSAVYLCASSPRDNYGYTFGSGTRLTVV.

J is TRBJ2-7 and V is TRBV14, with TRBD2 matching 7 bases. The CDR3 is 15 amino acids. V dropped 7 bases and J dropped 0; count of bases not matched to a gene: 9. The V gene's germline CDR1 is SGHDN and CDR2 FVKESK. Written as DNA, the CDR3 is TGTGCCAGCACCTCTAGCGGTTCCAGCTCCTACGAGCAGTACTTC. Residues: CASTSSGSSSYEQYF.

This clonotype was seen repeatedly, ten times or more. This rearrangement joins TRBV12-3 or TRBV12-4 to TRBJ1-1; possible D gene TRBD1, 5 bases. Trimming removed 2 bases from V and 4 bases from J, with 8 bases in between. The length of the CDR3 is 13 residues. The CDR3 sequence: CASSLLGGTEAFF. The CDR3 DNA reads as TGTGCCAGCAGTTTATTGGGGGGCACTGAAGCTTTCTTT.

This clonotype has a handful of counts. The chain has TRBV6-2 or TRBV6-3 and TRBJ2-4; tentatively, D is TRBD1 (5 bases). The CDR3 has 13 amino acids. V gave up 2 bases and J gave up 9 bases, with 11 bases separating them. Germline V CDR1 and CDR2: MNHEY, SVGEGT. The CDR3 DNA reads TGTGCCAGCAGTTACAATGTAGGGGCCATTCAGTACTTC. Protein product: CASSYNVGAIQYF.

This clonotype was recorded at least ten times. This chain links TRBV6-1 with TRBJ2-2, with TRBD1 matching 9 bases. V lost 1 base, J lost 5 bases, and 8 bases stayed unmatched. From germline, CDR1 is MNHNS and CDR2 SASEGT. The CDR3 consists of 17 residues. The CDR3: CASSEDRGLSRTGELFF. The CDR3 nucleotides read TGTGCCAGCAGTGAAGACAGGGGGCTTAGCCGTACCGGGGAGCTGTTTTTT.